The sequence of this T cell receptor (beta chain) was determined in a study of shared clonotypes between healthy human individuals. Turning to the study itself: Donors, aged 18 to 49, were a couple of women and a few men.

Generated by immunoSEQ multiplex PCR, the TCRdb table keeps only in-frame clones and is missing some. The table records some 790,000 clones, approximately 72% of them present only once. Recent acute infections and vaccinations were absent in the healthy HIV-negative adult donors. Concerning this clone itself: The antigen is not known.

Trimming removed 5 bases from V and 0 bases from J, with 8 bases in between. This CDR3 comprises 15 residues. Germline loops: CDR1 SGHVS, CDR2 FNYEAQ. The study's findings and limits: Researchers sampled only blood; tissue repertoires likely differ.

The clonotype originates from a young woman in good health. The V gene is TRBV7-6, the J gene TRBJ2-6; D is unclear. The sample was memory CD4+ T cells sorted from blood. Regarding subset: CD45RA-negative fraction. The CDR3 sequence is CASSVTLSGANVLTF. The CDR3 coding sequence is TGTGCCAGCAGCGTAACCCTCTCTGGGGCCAACGTCCTGACTTTC.